This T cell receptor beta chain was identified during a study of cytomegalovirus exposure and HLA in healthy donors. About the study: Ancestry clustering placed roughly 86% of roughly 410 genotyped donors in the Caucasian-associated cluster. Study-level results: The authors later linked a missense DCLRE1C variant to TCR beta V- and J-gene trimming. Sequence variants that were highly shared formed a cluster that was likely a sequencing artifact.

The study ran its PCR with 60 Vbeta and 13 Jbeta primers. Measured with immunoSEQ multiplex PCR; TCRdb has only the in-frame clones, and not every one. Found here are under 150,000 clones; the top ten clones hold roughly 2.5%. Trimming removed 6 bases from V and 1 base from J, with 25 bases in between. CDR3 length: 19 amino acids. Germline-derived CDR1 and CDR2 are MNHEY and SMNVEV (reference sequence). Regarding this clone: Its target is not known.

The receptor comes from a man aged 40-49 years in good health and CMV-seronegative. The chain couples TRBV27 to TRBJ1-5; TRBD1 is a possible D gene (6 bases). The sequenced material came from PBMCs. The CDR3 DNA is TGTGCCAGCAGACCCACGGACAGAAACCTACTAACCAGCAATCAGCCCCAGCATTTT. This sequence encodes CASRPTDRNLLTSNQPQHF.